This T cell receptor beta chain was sequenced in a study of PD-L1 blockade in urothelial cancer. Background on the study: In the patient group, twenty-five of 29 were males with bladder-origin urothelial cancer. The study recovered a median of 141,255 T cells per blood sample.

Each PCR received spiked synthetic TCR analog templates. Method: immunoSEQ multiplex PCR; TCRdb's copy keeps in-frame clones and lacks some. The sample shows approximately 86,000 clones, around four fifths of them seen only once. Time point defined: pretreatment peripheral blood. Each individual provided 1 to 8 samples (taken pretreatment and on-treatment). Per the germline V gene, CDR1 is GTSNPN and CDR2 is SVGIG (reference sequence). This CDR3 spans 14 amino acids. V dropped 7 bases and J dropped 6; count of bases not matched to a gene: 10. Sample: PBMCs, taken around atezolizumab (anti-PD-L1) treatment. The chain is built from TRBV30 and TRBJ1-4, with 8 bases lining up with TRBD1. This receptor was obtained from a man aged 35-49 years with urothelial cancer. CDR3 bases: TGTGCCTACAACTTGGGGACAGGAGATGAAAAACTGTTTTTT. It yields the protein CAYNLGTGDEKLFF.